These 5 T cell receptor beta chains originate from one sample sequenced in a study of cytomegalovirus exposure and HLA in healthy donors. TCRdb's table, derived via immunoSEQ multiplex PCR, lists solely in-frame clones and lacks some. Among 150,000 or so clones listed, around nine tenths were seen once. The sequencing input was PBMCs. Receptor source: a man aged 18 to 35 in good health and CMV-seropositive.

This chain joins TRBV6-5 and TRBJ2-2; 9 bases line up with TRBD2. The germline gives CDR1 MNHEY, CDR2 SVGAGI. J gave up 3 bases and V 3 bases, and 5 bases lay outside the gene matches. The CDR3 loop spans 16 amino acids. CDR3 DNA: TGTGCCAGCAGTTATGGGACTAGCATCTACACCGGGGAGCTGTTTTTT. It specifies CASSYGTSIYTGELFF.

This clone was recorded only once. A far larger clone lies a single base away; this is likely a read error. The sample has other DNA sequences that encode this CDR3 too. The chain uses TRBV5-1 and TRBJ2-5; D is unclear. The germline V gene encodes CDR1 SGHRS and CDR2 YFSETQ. The CDR3 has 14 residues. V was shortened by 4 bases and J by 4 bases, with 14 bases between the two germline ends. CDR3 nucleotides: TGCGCCAGCAGCCCCGCGACCCGCGGAGAGACCCAGTACTTC. Amino acids: CASSPATRGETQYF.

This clone occurred a few times. The chain combines TRBV23-1 with TRBJ1-1; D is possibly TRBD1 (5 bases). TRBV23-1 qualifies as an ORF whose function is uncertain. Deletions cut 6 bases from V and 1 base from J, with 9 bases between. The CDR3 consists of 13 residues. The CDR3: CASSHRRNTEAFF. CDR3 coding DNA: TGCGCCAGCAGCCACAGGAGGAACACTGAAGCTTTCTTT.

The V call is TRBV5-1, the J call TRBJ2-6; 7 nucleotides agree with TRBD1. V gave up 7 bases and J gave up 0 bases; unmatched junction bases: 4. The length of the CDR3 is 15 residues. CDR1 is SGHRS, CDR2 YFSETQ, per germline. The CDR3 reads CASGPGGSGANVLTF. Here the CDR3 DNA reads TGCGCCAGCGGCCCAGGGGGCTCTGGGGCCAACGTCCTGACTTTC.

The chain employs TRBV6-5 and TRBJ2-3; D might be TRBD1 (6 bases). Trimming cost V 7 bases and J 2 bases, with 16 bases left between them. The germline CDR1 and CDR2 sequences are MNHEY and SVGAGI. This CDR3 contains 15 residues. The CDR3 sequence is CASTNRDINTDTQYF. CDR3 DNA: TGTGCCAGCACCAATCGGGACATAAACACAGATACGCAGTATTTT.